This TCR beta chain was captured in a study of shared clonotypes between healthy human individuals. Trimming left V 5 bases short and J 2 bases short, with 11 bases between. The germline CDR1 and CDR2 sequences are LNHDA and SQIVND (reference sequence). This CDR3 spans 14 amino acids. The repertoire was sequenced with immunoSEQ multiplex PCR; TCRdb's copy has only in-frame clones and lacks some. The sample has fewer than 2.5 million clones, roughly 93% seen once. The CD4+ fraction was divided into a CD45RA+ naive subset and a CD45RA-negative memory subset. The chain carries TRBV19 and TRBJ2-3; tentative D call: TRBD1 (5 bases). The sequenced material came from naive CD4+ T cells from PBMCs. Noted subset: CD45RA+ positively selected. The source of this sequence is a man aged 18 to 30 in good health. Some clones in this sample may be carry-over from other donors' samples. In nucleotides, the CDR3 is TGTGCCAGTAGTCCCCGACAGATCACAGATACGCAGTATTTT. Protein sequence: CASSPRQITDTQYF.